Included here is one T cell receptor (beta chain) sequence, with context. Its antigen is still unknown. The data were obtained in a study of cytomegalovirus exposure and HLA in healthy donors. Turning to the study itself: Out of about 410 genotyped donors, around 80% belonged to the Caucasian-associated ancestry cluster.

The PCR was carried out with 60 Vbeta primers and 13 Jbeta primers. TCRdb keeps only in-frame clones here, not all; method: immunoSEQ multiplex PCR. This sample has about 170,000 clones, with around 83% found just once. Study-level points and caveats: Reportedly, TCR beta sequences accurately predicted HLA-A and HLA-B alleles in most subjects.

J lost 2 bases, V lost 6 bases, and 1 base had no gene match. The CDR3 contains 13 residues. Germline V CDR1 and CDR2: SQVTM, ANQGSEA. This TCR was recovered from a man aged 18 to 30 in good health and CMV-seropositive. V is TRBV29-1 and J is TRBJ2-5, with TRBD2 identical over 12 bases. Material: PBMCs. CDR3 sequence reads: CSVGTSGQETQYF. DNA for the CDR3: TGCAGCGTCGGGACTAGCGGGCAAGAGACCCAGTACTTC.